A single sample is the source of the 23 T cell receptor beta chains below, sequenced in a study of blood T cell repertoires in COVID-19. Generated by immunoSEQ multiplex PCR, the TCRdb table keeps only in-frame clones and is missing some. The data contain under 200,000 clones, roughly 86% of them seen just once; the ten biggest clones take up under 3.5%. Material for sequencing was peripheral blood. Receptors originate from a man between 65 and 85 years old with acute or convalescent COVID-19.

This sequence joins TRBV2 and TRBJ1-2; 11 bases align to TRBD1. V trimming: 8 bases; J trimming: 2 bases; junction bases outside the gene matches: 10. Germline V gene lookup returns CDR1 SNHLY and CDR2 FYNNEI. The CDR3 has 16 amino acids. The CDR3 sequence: CASLRDRGATNYGYTF. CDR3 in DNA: TGTGCCAGCCTCCGGGACAGGGGGGCAACAAACTATGGCTACACCTTC.

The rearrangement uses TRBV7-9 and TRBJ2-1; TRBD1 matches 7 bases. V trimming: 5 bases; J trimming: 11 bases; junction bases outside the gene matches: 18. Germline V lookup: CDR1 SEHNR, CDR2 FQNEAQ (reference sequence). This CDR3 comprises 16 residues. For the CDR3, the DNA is TGTGCCAGCAGCCCCCGACAGGGACCCCTAATTGGGAAGCAGTTCTTC. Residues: CASSPRQGPLIGKQFF.

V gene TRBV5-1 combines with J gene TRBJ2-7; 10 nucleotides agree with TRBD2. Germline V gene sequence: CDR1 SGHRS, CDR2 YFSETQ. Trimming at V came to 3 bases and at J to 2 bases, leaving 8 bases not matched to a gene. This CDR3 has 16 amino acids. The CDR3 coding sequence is TGCGCCAGCAGCTCCGCTGGGACTAGCGTAGCCTACGAGCAGTACTTC. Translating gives CASSSAGTSVAYEQYF.

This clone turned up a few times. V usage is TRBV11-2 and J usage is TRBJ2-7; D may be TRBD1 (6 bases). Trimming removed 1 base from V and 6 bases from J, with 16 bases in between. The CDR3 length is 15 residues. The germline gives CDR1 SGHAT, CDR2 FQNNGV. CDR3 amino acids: CASSLAFRGTSEQYF. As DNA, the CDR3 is TGTGCCAGCAGCTTAGCTTTCAGGGGAACATCCGAGCAGTACTTC.

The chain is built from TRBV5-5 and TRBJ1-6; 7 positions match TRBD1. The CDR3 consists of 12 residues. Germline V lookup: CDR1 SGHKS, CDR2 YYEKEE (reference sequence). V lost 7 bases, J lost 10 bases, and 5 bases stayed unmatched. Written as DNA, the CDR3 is TGTGCCAGCCGAGGGGGCCCGTCACCCCTCCACTTT. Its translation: CASRGGPSPLHF. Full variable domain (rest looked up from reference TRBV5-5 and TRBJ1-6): DAGVTQSPTHLIKTRGQQVTLRCSPISGHKSVSWYQQVLGQGPQFIFQYYEKEERGRGNFPDRFSARQFPNYSSELNVNALLLGDSALYLCASRGGPSPLHFGNGTRLTVT.

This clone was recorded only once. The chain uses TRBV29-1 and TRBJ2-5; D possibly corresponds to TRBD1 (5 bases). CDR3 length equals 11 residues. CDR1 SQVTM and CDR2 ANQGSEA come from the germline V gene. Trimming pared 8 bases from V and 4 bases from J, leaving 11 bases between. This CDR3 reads CSLIGAETQYF. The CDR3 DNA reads TGCAGCCTGATAGGGGCAGAGACCCAGTACTTC.

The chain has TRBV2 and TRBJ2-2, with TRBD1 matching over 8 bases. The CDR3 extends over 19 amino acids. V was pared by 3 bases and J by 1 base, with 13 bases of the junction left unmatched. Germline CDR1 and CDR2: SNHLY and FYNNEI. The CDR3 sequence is CASSEPAGGIPRNTGELFF. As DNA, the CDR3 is TGTGCCAGCAGTGAGCCAGCAGGGGGCATACCTCGGAACACCGGGGAGCTGTTTTTT.

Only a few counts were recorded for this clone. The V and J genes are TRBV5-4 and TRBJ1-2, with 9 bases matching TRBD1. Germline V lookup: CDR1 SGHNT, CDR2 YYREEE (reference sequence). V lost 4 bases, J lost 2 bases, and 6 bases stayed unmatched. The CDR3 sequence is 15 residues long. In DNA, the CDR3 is TGTGCCAGCAGCCCCCGAGGACAGGGGAACTATGGCTACACCTTC. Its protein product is CASSPRGQGNYGYTF.

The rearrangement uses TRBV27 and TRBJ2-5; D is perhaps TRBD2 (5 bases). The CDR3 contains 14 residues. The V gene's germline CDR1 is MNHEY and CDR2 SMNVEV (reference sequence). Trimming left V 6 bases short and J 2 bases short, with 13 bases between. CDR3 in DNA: TGTGCCAGCAGATCTTTCCGGGAACAAGAGACCCAGTACTTC. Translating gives CASRSFREQETQYF.

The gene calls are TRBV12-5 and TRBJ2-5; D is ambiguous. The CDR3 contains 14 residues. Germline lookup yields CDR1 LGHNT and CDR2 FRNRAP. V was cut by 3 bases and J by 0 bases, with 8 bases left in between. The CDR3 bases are TGTGCTAGTGGTTTCAGTCCGTACCAAGAGACCCAGTACTTC. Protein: CASGFSPYQETQYF.

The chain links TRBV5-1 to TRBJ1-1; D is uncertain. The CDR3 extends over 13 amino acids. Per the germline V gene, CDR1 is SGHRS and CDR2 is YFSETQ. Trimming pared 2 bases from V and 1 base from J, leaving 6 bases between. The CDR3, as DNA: TGCGCCAGCAGCTTTCAGGAGAACACTGAAGCTTTCTTT. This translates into CASSFQENTEAFF.

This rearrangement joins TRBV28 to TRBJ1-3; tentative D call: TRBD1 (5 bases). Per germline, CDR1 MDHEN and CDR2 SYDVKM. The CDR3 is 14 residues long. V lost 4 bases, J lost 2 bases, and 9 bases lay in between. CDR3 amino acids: CASSSPGAGNTIYF. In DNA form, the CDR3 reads TGTGCCAGCAGTTCGCCGGGGGCTGGAAACACCATATATTTT.

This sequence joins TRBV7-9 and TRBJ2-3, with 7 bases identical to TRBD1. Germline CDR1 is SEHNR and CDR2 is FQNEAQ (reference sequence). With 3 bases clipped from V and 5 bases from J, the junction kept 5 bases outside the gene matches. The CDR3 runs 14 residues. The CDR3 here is CASSFDRVQDTQYF. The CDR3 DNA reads TGTGCCAGCAGCTTCGACAGGGTCCAAGATACGCAGTATTTT.

The CDR3 reads CSVVRGEQYF. CDR3 bases: TGCAGCGTTGTACGGGGCGAGCAGTACTTC. This chain links TRBV29-1 with TRBJ2-7; TRBD2 is a possible D gene (5 bases). Trimming removed 4 bases from V and 6 bases from J, with 7 bases in between. The CDR3 runs 10 residues. Germline loops: CDR1 SQVTM, CDR2 ANQGSEA.

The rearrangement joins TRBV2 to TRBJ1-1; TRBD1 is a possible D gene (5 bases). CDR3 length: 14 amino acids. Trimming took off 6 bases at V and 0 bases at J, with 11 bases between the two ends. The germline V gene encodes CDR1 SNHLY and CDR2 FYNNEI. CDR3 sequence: CASSEQVMNTEAFF. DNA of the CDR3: TGTGCCAGCAGCGAACAGGTGATGAACACTGAAGCTTTCTTT.

The CDR3 DNA is TGTGCCAGCAGCTTAGACCGCGGGATTACCTACGAGCAGTACTTC. Translated: CASSLDRGITYEQYF. This chain connects TRBV11-2 to TRBJ2-7; possibly TRBD2 for D (6 bases). Trimming left V 0 bases short and J 2 bases short, with 11 bases between. The CDR3 extends over 15 amino acids. The V gene's germline CDR1 is SGHAT and CDR2 FQNNGV.

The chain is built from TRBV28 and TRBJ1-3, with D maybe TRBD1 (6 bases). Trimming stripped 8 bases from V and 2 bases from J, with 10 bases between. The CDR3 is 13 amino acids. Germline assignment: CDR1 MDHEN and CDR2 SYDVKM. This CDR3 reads CASFRDTGNTIYF. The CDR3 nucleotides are TGTGCCAGCTTCCGGGACACTGGAAACACCATATATTTT.

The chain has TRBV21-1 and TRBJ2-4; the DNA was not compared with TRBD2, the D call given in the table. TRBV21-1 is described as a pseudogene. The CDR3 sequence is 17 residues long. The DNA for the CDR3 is TGTGCCAGCAGCAAGTTAGTGAGGGAGTTAGCCAAAAACATTCAGTACTTC. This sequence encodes CASSKLVRELAKNIQYF.

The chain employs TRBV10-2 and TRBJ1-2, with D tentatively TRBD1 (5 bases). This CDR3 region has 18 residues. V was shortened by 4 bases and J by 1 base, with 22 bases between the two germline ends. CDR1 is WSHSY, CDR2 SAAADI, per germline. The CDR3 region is CASSGGPGDLFLNYGYTF. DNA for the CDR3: TGCGCCAGCAGTGGGGGTCCGGGGGACCTCTTCCTTAACTATGGCTACACCTTC.

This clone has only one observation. The CDR3 coding sequence is TGCGCCAGCAGCCTCACAGGGTTAGGGGACGAGCAGTACTTC. Protein product: CASSLTGLGDEQYF. The chain combines TRBV5-1 with TRBJ2-7, with D possibly matching TRBD1 (6 bases). CDR1 and CDR2 from the germline V gene are SGHRS and YFSETQ. The CDR3 loop spans 14 amino acids. Trimming took off 4 bases at V and 5 bases at J, with 16 bases between the two ends.

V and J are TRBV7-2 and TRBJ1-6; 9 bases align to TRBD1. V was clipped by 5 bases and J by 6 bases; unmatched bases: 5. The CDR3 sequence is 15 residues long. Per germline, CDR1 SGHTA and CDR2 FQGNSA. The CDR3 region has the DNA TGTGCCAGCAGCCTCCGGACAGGGGCTAATTCACCCCTCCACTTT. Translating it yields CASSLRTGANSPLHF.

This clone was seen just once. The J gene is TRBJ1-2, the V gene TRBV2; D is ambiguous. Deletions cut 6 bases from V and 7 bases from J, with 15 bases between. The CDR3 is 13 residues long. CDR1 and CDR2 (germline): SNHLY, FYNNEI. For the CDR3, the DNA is TGTGCCAGCAGCCTCGGTCAGGTCCGTGGCTACACCTTC. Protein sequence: CASSLGQVRGYTF.

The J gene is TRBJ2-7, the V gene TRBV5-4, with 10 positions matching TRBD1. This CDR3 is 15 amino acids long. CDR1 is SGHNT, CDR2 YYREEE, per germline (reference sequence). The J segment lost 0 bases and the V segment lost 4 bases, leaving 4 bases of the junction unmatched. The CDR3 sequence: CASSRRTGGSYEQYF. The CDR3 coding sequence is TGTGCCAGCAGCCGCAGGACAGGGGGCTCCTACGAGCAGTACTTC.